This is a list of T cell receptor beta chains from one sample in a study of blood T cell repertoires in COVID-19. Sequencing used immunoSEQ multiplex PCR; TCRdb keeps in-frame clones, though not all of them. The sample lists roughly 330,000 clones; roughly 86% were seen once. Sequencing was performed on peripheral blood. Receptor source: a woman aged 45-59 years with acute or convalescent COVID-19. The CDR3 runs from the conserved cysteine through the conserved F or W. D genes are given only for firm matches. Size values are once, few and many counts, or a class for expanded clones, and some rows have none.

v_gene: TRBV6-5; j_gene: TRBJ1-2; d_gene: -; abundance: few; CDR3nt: TGTGCCAGCAGTAAACAGGGTCACTATGGCTACACCTTC; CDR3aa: CASSKQGHYGYTF
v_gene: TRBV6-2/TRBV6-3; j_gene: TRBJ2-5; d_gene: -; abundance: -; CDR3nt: TGTGCCAGCAGTTCAGGAGGTGAGACCCAGTACTTC; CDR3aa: CASSSGGETQYF
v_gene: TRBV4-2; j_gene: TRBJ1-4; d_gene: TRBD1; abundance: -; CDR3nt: TGTGCCAGCAGCTCCTCTGACAGGGACGAAAAACTGTTTTTT; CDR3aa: CASSSSDRDEKLFF
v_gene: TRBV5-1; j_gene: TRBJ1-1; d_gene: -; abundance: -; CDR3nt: TGCGCCAGCAGCCATGCGGGTCAATTCACTGAAGCTTTCTTT; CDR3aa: CASSHAGQFTEAFF
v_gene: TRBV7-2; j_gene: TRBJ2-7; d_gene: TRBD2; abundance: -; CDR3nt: TGTGCCAGCAGCCTCCGACTAGCGTCTGGTGAGCAGTACTTC; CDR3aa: CASSLRLASGEQYF
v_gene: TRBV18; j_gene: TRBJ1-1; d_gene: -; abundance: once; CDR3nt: TGTGCCAGCTCAAACAGGGACGACACTGAAGCTTTCTTT; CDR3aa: CASSNRDDTEAFF
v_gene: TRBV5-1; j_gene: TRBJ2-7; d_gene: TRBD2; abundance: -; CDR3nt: TGCGCCAGCAGCTTGGGTAGCGGGAGGGCCTACGAGCAGTACTTC; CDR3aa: CASSLGSGRAYEQYF
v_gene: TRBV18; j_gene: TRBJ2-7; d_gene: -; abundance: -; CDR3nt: TGTGCCAGCTCACTGTCAGGGGGGTCCTACGAGCAGTACTTC; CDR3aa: CASSLSGGSYEQYF
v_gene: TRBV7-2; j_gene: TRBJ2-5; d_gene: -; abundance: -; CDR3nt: TGTGCCAGCAGCTTAGAGGTGGGAGCGGGTCTAGAGACCCAGTACTTC; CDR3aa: CASSLEVGAGLETQYF
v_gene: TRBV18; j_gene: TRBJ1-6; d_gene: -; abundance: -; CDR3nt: TGTGCCAGCTCACCAGCCGCCCTAACCAATTCACCCCTCCACTTT; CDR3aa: CASSPAALTNSPLHF
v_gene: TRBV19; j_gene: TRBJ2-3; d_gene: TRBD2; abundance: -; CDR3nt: TGTGCCAGTAATCGGGGGGGGCTGCAAGATACGCAGTATTTT; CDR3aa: CASNRGGLQDTQYF
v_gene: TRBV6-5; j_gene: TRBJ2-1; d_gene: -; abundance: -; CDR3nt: TGTGCCAGCAGTTACCTCGGCAATGAGCAGTTCTTC; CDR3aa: CASSYLGNEQFF
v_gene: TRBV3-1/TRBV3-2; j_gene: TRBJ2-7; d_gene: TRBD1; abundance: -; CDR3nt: TGTGCCAGCAGCCAACCGGGACAGGTCTACGAGCAGTACTTC; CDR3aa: CASSQPGQVYEQYF
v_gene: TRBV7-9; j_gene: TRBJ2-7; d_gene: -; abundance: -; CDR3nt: TGTGCCAGCAGCTTAGCGATAGGAGTAAGCTCCTACGAGCAGTACTTC; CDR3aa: CASSLAIGVSSYEQYF
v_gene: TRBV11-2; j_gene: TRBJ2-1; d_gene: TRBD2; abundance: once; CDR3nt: TGTGCCAGCAGCTTGGCTTTAGCGGGAGAGGGTGAGCAGTTCTTC; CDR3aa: CASSLALAGEGEQFF
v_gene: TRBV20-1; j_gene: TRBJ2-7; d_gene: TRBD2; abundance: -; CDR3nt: TGCAGTGCCCCTGGGAGGGGCGAGCAGTACTTC; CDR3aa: CSAPGRGEQYF
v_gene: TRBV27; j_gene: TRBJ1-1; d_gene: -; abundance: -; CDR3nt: TGTGCCAGCAGTTTAATACCCCAAGGAGGGAACACTGAAGCTTTCTTT; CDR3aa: CASSLIPQGGNTEAFF
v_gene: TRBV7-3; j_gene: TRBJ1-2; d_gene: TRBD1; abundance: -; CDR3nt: TGTGCCAGCAGCCCCCCGGGACAGGACTATGGCTACACCTTC; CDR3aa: CASSPPGQDYGYTF
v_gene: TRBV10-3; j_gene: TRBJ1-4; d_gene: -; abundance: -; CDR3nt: TGTGCCATCAGTGAGTCTTTGGGGGGAGCTAATGAAAAACTGTTTTTT; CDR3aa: CAISESLGGANEKLFF
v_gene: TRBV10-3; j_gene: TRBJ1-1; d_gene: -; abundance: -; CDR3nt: TGTGCCATCAGTCCTCCGGAACAGGGATTCTCTGAAGCTTTCTTT; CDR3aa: CAISPPEQGFSEAFF
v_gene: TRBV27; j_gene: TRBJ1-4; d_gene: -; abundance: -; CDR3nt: TGTGCCAGCAGTTTATGGGGAGCAACTAATGAAAAACTGTTTTTT; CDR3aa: CASSLWGATNEKLFF
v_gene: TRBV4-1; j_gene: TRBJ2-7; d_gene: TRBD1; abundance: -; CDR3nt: TGCGCCAGCAGCCAAGATCAAGACAGGGGTTACGAGCAGTACTTC; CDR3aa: CASSQDQDRGYEQYF
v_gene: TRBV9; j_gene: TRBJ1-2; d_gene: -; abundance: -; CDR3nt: TGTGCCAGCAGCGTAGAACTCGCCGACTATGGCTACACCTTC; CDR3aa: CASSVELADYGYTF
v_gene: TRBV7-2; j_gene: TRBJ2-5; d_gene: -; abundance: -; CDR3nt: TGTGCCAGCAGCTTAGTTCAGGTAGAGACCCAGTACTTC; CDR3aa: CASSLVQVETQYF
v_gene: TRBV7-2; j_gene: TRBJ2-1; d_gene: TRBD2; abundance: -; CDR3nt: TGTGCCAGCAGCTTATATCCCCCAGCGGGAGGGCCGGGGGATGAGCAGTTCTTC; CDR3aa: CASSLYPPAGGPGDEQFF
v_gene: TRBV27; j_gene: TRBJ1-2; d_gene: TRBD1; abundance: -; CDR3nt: TGTGCCAGCAGTTTAAGGTTGATGGTGACAGGGCCTTTTCCGTATGGCTACACCTTC; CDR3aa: CASSLRLMVTGPFPYGYTF